Shown below are 6 T cell receptor beta chains from a single sample sequenced in a study of cytomegalovirus exposure and HLA in healthy donors. Data came from immunoSEQ multiplex PCR; TCRdb stores just in-frame clones and leaves some out. This sample has about 260,000 clones; 90% occur once, and the top ten carry approximately 3%. Sequenced: PBMCs. The origin of the receptors is a woman in her 30s in good health and CMV-seronegative.

This clone was picked up one time. The chain has TRBV7-9 and TRBJ2-5; D is possibly TRBD1 or TRBD2 (6 bases each). This CDR3 has 16 amino acids. Germline assignment: CDR1 SEHNR and CDR2 FQNEAQ (reference sequence). V lost 5 bases, J lost 0 bases, and 16 bases lay in between. The CDR3 is CASSTPPGADQETQYF. CDR3 DNA sequence: TGTGCCAGCAGCACCCCCCCGGGGGCGGACCAAGAGACCCAGTACTTC.

This clone was found a few times. This chain connects TRBV6-6 to TRBJ2-1, with D tentatively TRBD2 (6 bases). The CDR3 contains 13 residues. V lost 5 bases to trimming and J lost 6 bases, with 11 bases between them. The germline CDR1 and CDR2 sequences are MNHNY and SVGAGI (reference sequence). CDR3 coding DNA: TGTGCCAGCAGTGGGCGGGACGCCAATGAGCAGTTCTTC. Amino acid sequence: CASSGRDANEQFF.

V and J are TRBV30 and TRBJ2-1, with 9 nucleotides matching TRBD2. The V segment lost 5 bases and the J segment 10 bases; nucleotides outside the gene matches: 12. The CDR3 loop spans 14 amino acids. The germline V gene has CDR1 GTSNPN and CDR2 SVGIG (reference sequence). The DNA for the CDR3 is TGTGCCTGGTCGGGACCGGGGACTAGCAGAGAGCAGTTCTTC. Its translation: CAWSGPGTSREQFF.

The gene calls are TRBV28 and TRBJ2-5; 11 positions match TRBD1. The ends lost 4 bases at V and 4 bases at J; junction bases unmatched: 20. The CDR3 totals 20 residues. Germline-derived CDR1 and CDR2 are MDHEN and SYDVKM. The CDR3 reads CASSWLKGQGGESPGETQYF. CDR3 nucleotides: TGTGCCAGCAGTTGGTTAAAGGGACAGGGGGGGGAGAGTCCAGGAGAGACCCAGTACTTC. Drawing the rest from reference TRBV28 and TRBJ2-5, the complete variable domain is DVKVTQSSRYLVKRTGEKVFLECVQDMDHENMFWYRQDPGLGLRLIYFSYDVKMKEKGDIPEGYSVSREKKERFSLILESASTNQTSMYLCASSWLKGQGGESPGETQYFGPGTRLLVL.

CDR3 nucleotide sequence: TGTGCCAGCCTCAAGACCGGGACAGTGGTCTCCTACAATGAGCAGTTCTTC. Its translation is CASLKTGTVVSYNEQFF. V and J are TRBV7-9 and TRBJ2-1; 7 bases agree with TRBD1. Trimming at V came to 8 bases and at J to 0 bases, leaving 13 bases not matched to a gene. The CDR3 contains 17 residues. The germline CDR1 and CDR2 sequences are SEHNR and FQNEAQ (reference sequence). The full variable domain, completed using reference TRBV7-9 and TRBJ2-1, is DTGVSQNPRHKITKRGQNVTFRCDPISEHNRLYWYRQTLGQGPEFLTYFQNEAQLEKSRLLSDRFSAERPKGSFSTLEIQRTEQGDSAMYLCASLKTGTVVSYNEQFFGPGTRLTVL.

The chain couples TRBV11-3 to TRBJ2-7; 13 nucleotides line up with TRBD2. The germline CDR1 and CDR2 sequences are SGHNT and YENEEA. Trimming removed 5 bases from V and 3 bases from J; junction bases left unmatched: 10. The CDR3 runs 17 residues. CDR3 in DNA: TGTGCCAGCAGCCCTTGGACTAGCGGGAGATCAGGCTACGAGCAGTACTTC. It encodes CASSPWTSGRSGYEQYF.